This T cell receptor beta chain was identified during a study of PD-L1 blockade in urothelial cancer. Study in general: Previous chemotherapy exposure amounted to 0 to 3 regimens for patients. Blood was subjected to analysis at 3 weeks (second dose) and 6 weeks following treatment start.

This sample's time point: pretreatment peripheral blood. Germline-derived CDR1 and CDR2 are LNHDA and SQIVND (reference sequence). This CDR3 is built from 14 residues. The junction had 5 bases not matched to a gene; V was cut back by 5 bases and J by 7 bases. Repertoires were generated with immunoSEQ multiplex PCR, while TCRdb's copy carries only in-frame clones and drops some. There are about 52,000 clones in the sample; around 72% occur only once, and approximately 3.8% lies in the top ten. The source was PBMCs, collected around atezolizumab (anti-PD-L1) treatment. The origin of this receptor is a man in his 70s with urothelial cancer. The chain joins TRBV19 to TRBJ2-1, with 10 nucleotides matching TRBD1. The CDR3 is CASSVGQGRNEQFF. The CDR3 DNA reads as TGTGCCAGTAGTGTGGGACAGGGGAGGAATGAGCAGTTCTTC.